A single TCR beta chain is shown here with its context. What it binds is not known. Data came from immunoSEQ multiplex PCR; TCRdb stores just in-frame clones and leaves some out. The table includes 52,000 or so clones, roughly 54% detected once. These data come from a study of cytotoxic CD8 clonotypes in ibrutinib-treated CLL. The V and J ends lost 4 bases and 8 bases respectively, with 15 bases between them. This CDR3 has 15 amino acids. In germline, CDR1 is MGHRA, CDR2 YSYEKL. Whole-study findings and limits: Under treatment, the uncommon public clonotypes either contracted or remained stable. At ibrutinib response, clonality increased, and at progression it declined back toward baseline.

J is TRBJ1-6 and V is TRBV4-1, with D possibly being TRBD1 (5 bases). Source: PBMCs, taken at disease progression, from a patient treated with ibrutinib. The TCR sequence derives from a human donor with chronic lymphocytic leukemia. CDR3 DNA: TGCGCCAGCAGCCTAGAAGGACAAGGGGATTCACCCCTCCACTTT. As protein: CASSLEGQGDSPLHF.